This note documents a single T cell receptor (beta chain) sequence. The sample is drawn from a study of control samples from healthy donors and cancer patients. Sequencing was performed with immunoSEQ multiplex PCR; in TCRdb, only in-frame clones are kept and a portion is missing. This sample yields about 120,000 clones, of which over 75% are seen a single time; roughly 2% belongs to the top ten. The specimen was blood. The source is a young man in good health.

CDR3 DNA: TGTGCCAGCAGTGAATGGGGGCCGGGCTATGGCTACACCTTC. It translates to CASSEWGPGYGYTF. The rearrangement links TRBV6-1 to TRBJ1-2, with a possible D match to TRBD1 (6 bases). Trimming shortened V by 2 bases and J by 4 bases, and 11 bases separated the two germline ends. The CDR3 runs to 14 residues. Germline loops: CDR1 MNHNS, CDR2 SASEGT.